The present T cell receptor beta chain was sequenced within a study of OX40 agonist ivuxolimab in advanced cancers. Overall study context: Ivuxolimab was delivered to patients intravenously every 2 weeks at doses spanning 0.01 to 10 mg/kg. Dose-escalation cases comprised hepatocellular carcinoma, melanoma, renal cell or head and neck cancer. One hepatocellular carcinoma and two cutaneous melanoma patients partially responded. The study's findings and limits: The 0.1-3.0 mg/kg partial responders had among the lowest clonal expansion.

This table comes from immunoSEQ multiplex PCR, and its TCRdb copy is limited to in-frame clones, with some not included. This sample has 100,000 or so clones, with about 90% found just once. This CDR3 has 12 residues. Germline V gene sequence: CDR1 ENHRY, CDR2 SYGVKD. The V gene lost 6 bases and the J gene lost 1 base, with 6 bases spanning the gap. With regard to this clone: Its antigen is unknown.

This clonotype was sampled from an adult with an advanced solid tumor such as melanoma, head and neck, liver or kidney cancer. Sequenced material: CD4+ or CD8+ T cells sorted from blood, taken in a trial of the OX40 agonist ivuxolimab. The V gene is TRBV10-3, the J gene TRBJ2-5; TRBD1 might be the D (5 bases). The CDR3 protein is CAISRAQETQYF. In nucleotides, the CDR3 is TGTGCCATCAGCAGGGCCCAAGAGACCCAGTACTTC.